This T cell receptor (beta chain) was recorded in a study of OX40 agonist ivuxolimab in advanced cancers. Whole-study context: Patient treatment consisted of intravenous ivuxolimab administration every 2 weeks at 0.01 to 10 mg/kg. Prior anti-PD-1, anti-PD-L1 or anti-CTLA-4 therapy was allowed; 40% had some.

Blood draws occurred at baseline, cycle 4 day 1, and cycle 7 day 1. For this clone: Its antigen remains unidentified.

Deletions cut 7 bases from V and 7 bases from J, with 10 bases between. This CDR3 has 12 residues. CDR1 is MNHNS and CDR2 is SASEGT in the germline V gene. Some clones are missing from TCRdb's copy, which holds only in-frame ones; the method was immunoSEQ multiplex PCR. This table has 35,000 to 40,000 clones, 75% to 90% appearing once. Whole-study results and caveats: More expanded clones were found, on average, in CD8+ than in CD4+ T cells.

V gene TRBV6-1 combines with J gene TRBJ1-4; D not resolved. The sequence derives from an adult with an advanced solid tumor such as melanoma, head and neck, liver or kidney cancer. Sample: CD4+ or CD8+ T cells sorted from blood, taken in a trial of the OX40 agonist ivuxolimab. The CDR3 loop reads CASNAEGEKLFF. The CDR3 DNA reads TGTGCCAGCAACGCCGAGGGTGAAAAACTGTTTTTT.